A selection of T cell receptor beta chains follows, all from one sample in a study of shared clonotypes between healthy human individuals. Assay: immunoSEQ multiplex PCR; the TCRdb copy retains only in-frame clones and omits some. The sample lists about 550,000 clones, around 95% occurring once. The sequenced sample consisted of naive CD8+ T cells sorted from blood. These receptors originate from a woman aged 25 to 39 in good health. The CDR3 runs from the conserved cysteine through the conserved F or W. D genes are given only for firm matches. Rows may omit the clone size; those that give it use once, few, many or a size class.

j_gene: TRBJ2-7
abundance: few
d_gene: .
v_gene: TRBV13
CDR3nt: TGTGCCAGCAGCTTGGGCCAGGGGATTAGCGAGCAGTACTTC
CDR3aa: CASSLGQGISEQYF

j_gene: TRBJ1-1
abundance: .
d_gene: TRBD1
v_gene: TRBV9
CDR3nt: TGTGCCAGCAGCTCAAACACAGGGGCGGTCACTGAAGCTTTCTTT
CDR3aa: CASSSNTGAVTEAFF

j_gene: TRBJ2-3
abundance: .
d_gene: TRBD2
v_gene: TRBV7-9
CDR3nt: TGTGCCAGCAGCTTAGGAACAGCGGGAGCGGATACGCAGTATTTT
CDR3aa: CASSLGTAGADTQYF

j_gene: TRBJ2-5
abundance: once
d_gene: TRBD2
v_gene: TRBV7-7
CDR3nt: TGTGCCAGCAGCCCTGGACTAGCGGGAAACCAAGAGACCCAGTACTTC
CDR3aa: CASSPGLAGNQETQYF

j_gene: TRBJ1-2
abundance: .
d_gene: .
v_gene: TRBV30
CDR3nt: TGTGCCTGGAGCTTCAATGGGGGGGTTGATGGCTACACCTTC
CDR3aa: CAWSFNGGVDGYTF

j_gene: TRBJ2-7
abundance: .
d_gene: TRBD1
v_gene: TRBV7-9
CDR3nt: TGTGCCAGCAGCTTAATTGGGGACAGGGCCAACTACGAGCAGTACTTC
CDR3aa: CASSLIGDRANYEQYF

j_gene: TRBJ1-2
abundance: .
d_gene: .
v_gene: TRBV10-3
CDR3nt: TGTGCCATCAGTGACCCTACCGGGAGTCGGTATGGCTACACCTTC
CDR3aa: CAISDPTGSRYGYTF

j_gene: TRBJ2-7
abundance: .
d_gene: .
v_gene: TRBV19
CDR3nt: TGTGCCAGTAGTCGGGACATCTCCTACGAGCAGTACTTC
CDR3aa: CASSRDISYEQYF

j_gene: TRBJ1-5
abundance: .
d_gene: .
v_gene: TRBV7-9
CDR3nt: TGTGCCAGCAGCTTAAAGGAACAGCCCCAGCATTTT
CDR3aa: CASSLKEQPQHF

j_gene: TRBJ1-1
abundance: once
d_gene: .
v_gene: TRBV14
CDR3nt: TGTGCCAGCAGCCCCCACGGGGGAGTCGAAGCTTTCTTT
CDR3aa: CASSPHGGVEAFF

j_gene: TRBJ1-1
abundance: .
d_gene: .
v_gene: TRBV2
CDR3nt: TGTGCCAGCAGTGAAGGGGTAGGGTTGAACACTGAAGCTTTCTTT
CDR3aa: CASSEGVGLNTEAFF

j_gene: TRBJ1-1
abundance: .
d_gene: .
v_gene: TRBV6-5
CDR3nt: TGTGCCAGCAGTTCGATGAACACTGAAGCTTTCTTT
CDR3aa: CASSSMNTEAFF

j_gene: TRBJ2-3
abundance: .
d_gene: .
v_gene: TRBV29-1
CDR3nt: TGCAGCGTTGCCCCCATGGGGACTAGCACAGATACGCAGTATTTT
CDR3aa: CSVAPMGTSTDTQYF

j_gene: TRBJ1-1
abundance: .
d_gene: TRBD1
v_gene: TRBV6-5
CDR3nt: TGTGCCAGCAGTTACTCGGGGCAGGGGGATGGGTCTGAAGCTTTCTTT
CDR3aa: CASSYSGQGDGSEAFF

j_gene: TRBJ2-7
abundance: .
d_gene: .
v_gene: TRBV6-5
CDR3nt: TGTGCCAGCAGTTACTCGAAGGCCTTGTACGAGCAGTACTTC
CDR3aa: CASSYSKALYEQYF

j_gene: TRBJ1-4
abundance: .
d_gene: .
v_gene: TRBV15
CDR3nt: TGTGCCACCGGCGGGGCCTCTAATGAAAAACTGTTTTTT
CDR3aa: CATGGASNEKLFF

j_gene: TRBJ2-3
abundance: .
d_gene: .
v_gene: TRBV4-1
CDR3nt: TGCGCCAGCAGCCAAAAACTAGCTGCTAGCACAGATACGCAGTATTTT
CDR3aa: CASSQKLAASTDTQYF

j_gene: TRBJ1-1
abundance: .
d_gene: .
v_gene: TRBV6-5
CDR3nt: TGTGCCAGCAGTTACCGAACAAGGGCTGGCACTGAAGCTTTCTTT
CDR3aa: CASSYRTRAGTEAFF

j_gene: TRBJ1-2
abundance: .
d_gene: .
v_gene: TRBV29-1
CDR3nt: TGCAGCGTTGAAGACACAGTGTCCACCTATAACTATGGCTACACCTTC
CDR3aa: CSVEDTVSTYNYGYTF

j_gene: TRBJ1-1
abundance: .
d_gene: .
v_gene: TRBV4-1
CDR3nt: TGCGCCAGCAGCCAAAGACAGCAAATGAACACTGAAGCTTTCTTT
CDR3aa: CASSQRQQMNTEAFF

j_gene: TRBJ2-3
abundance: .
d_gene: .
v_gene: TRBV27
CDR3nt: TGTGCCAGCAGCCCTTGGGGATCCGGGGATACGCAGTATTTT
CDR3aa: CASSPWGSGDTQYF

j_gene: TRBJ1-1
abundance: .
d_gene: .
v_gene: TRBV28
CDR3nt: TGTGCCAGCAGTATGCTCACAGGGAGCGACACTGAAGCTTTCTTT
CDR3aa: CASSMLTGSDTEAFF

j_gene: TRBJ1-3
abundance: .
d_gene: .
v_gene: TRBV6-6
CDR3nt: TGTGCCAGCAGTTACTCCCAGGGGATCTCTGGAAACACCATATATTTT
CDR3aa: CASSYSQGISGNTIYF

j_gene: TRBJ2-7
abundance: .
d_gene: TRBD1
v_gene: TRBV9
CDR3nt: TGTGCCAGCAGCGACGGACAGGGCTACGAGCAGTACTTC
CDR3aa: CASSDGQGYEQYF

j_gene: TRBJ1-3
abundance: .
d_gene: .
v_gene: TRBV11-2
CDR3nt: TGTGCCAGCAGCTCATTCGTGGGGTCTGGAAACACCATATATTTT
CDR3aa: CASSSFVGSGNTIYF

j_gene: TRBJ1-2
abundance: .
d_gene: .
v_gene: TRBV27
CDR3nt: TGTGCCAGCAGTGGGAGGGACACCTACTCTGGCTACACCTTC
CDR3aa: CASSGRDTYSGYTF

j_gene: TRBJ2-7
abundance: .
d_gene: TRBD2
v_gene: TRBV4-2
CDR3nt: TGTGCCAGCAGCCAAGGTTCCAGCGGGACGGGGGAGCAGTACTTC
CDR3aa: CASSQGSSGTGEQYF

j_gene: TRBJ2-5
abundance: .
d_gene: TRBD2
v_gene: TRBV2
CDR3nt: TGTGCCAGCAGTGGATCGCTAGCGGTGCAAGAGACCCAGTACTTC
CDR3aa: CASSGSLAVQETQYF

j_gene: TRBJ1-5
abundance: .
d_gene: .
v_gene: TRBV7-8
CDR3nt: TGTGCCAGCAGCTTAGACCCCAGTTTCGTTTCCTCTTTTAATCAGCCCCAGCATTTT
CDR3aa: CASSLDPSFVSSFNQPQHF

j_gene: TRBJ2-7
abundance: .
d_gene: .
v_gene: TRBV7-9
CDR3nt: TGTGCCAGCAGCACCAGCCGCGACGGCTACGAGCAGTACTTC
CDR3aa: CASSTSRDGYEQYF

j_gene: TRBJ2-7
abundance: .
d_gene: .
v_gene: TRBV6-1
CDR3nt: TGTGCCAGCAGTGAACCCCCGTCCTGGGGCTACGAGCAGTACTTC
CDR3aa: CASSEPPSWGYEQYF

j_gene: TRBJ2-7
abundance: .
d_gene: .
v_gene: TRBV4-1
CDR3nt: TGCGCCAGCAGCCAAGGACCGCTGTATTCCTACGAGCAGTACTTC
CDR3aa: CASSQGPLYSYEQYF

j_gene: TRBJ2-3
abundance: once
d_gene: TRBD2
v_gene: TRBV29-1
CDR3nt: TGCAGCGTTGAAGGGACCACTAGCGGAAGCACAGATACGCAGTATTTT
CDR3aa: CSVEGTTSGSTDTQYF

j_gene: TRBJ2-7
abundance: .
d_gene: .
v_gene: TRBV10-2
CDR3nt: TGCGCATCACGGTTGGGGATCTACGAGCAGTACTTC
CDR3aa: CASRLGIYEQYF

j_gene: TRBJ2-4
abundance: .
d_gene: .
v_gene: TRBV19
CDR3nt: TGTGCCAGTAGTGCGACGGGGCTAGCCAAAAACATTCAGTACTTC
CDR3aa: CASSATGLAKNIQYF

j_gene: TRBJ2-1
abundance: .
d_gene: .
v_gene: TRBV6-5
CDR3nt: TGTGCCAGCAGTTACATGGACCCCCAGGTCATGTTCTTC
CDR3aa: CASSYMDPQVMFF

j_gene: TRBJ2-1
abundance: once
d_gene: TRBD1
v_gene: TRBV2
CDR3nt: TGTGCCAGCATCGGACAGGGGGCAAATGAGCAGTTCTTC
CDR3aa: CASIGQGANEQFF

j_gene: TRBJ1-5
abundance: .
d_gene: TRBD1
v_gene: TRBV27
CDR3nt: TGTGCCATAAGGGGGCAGAGTGGCAATCAGCCCCAGCATTTT
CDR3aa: CAIRGQSGNQPQHF

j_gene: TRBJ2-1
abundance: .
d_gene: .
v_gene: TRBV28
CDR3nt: TGTGCCAGCAGGGACTATCTGTCCCTATACAATGAGCAGTTCTTC
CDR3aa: CASRDYLSLYNEQFF